The T cell receptor (beta chain) described here comes from a study of metastatic and nonmetastatic thyroid tumors. Study background: Comparative analysis of repertoires was undertaken across blood and tumor or nodule tissue obtained from malignant and benign thyroid patients. Study-wide results and caveats: When malignant thyroid tumors were compared with benign nodules, TCR beta diversity was reportedly significantly higher in the malignant tumors. This held in both blood and tumor samples.

This CDR3 spans 12 amino acids. V was pared by 6 bases and J by 11 bases, with 14 bases between. Germline V gene data show CDR1 as LNHDA and CDR2 as SQIVND (reference sequence). Not a single patient had been given any form of treatment at any point before undergoing thyroid surgery. Concerning this clone itself: Its antigen is not identified. Different DNA sequences within this sample yield the same CDR3.

As handled by the study authors: For papillary thyroid cancer, a distant-metastasis classifier was constructed from CDR3 differences observed across clinicopathological groups. TCRdb reanalyzed the PCR reads with MiXCR. In this record, the V and J calls reflect TCRdb's handling and not the investigators' own analysis. The sample consists of around 28,000 clones, around 13% of them appearing once. The specimen was blood. This clonotype was obtained from a female donor with papillary thyroid cancer or a benign thyroid nodule (not recorded which). Some clones in this sample may be carry-over from other donors' samples. The rearrangement joins TRBV19 to TRBJ1-5; tentative D call: TRBD1 (6 bases). The CDR3 DNA reads as TGTGCCAGTAGCCCCACAGGGCGTACCCAGCATTTT. This codes for CASSPTGRTQHF.